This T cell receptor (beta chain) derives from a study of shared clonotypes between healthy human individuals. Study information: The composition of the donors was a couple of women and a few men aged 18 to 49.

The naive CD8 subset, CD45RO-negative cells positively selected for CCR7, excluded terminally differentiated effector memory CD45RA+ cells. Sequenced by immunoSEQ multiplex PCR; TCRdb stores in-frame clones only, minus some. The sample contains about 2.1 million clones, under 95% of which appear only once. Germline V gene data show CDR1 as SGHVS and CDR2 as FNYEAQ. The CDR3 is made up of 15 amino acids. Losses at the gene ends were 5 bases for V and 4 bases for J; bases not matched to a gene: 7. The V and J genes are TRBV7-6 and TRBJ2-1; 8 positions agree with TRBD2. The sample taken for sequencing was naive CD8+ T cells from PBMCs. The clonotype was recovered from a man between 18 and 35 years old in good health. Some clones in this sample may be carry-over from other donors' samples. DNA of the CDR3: TGTGCCAGCAGCCCACTAGCGGTGCCTTACAATGAGCAGTTCTTC. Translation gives CASSPLAVPYNEQFF.